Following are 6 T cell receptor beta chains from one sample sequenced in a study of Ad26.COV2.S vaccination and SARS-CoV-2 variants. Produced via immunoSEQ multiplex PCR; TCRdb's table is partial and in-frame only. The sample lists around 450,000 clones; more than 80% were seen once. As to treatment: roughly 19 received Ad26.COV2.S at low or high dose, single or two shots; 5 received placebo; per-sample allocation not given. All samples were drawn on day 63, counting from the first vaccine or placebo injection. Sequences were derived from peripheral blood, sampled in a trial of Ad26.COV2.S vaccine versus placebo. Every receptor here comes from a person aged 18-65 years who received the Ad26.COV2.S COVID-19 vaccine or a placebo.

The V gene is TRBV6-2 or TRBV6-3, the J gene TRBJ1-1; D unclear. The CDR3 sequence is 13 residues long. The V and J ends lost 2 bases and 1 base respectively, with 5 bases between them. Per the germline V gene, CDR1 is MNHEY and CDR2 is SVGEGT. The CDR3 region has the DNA TGTGCCAGCAGTTACAAAAGGAACACTGAAGCTTTCTTT. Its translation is CASSYKRNTEAFF.

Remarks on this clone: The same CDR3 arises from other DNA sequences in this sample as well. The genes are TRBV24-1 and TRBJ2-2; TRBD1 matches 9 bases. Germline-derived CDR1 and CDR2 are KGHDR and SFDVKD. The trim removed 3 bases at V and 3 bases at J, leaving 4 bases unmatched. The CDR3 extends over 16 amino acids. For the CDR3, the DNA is TGTGCCACCAGTGATCTAACAGGGGGCCACACCGGGGAGCTGTTTTTT. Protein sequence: CATSDLTGGHTGELFF.

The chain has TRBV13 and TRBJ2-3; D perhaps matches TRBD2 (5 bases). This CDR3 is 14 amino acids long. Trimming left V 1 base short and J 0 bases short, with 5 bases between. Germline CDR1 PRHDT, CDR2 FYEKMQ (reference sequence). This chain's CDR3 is CASSLAGSTDTQYF. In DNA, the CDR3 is TGTGCCAGCAGCTTAGCGGGAAGCACAGATACGCAGTATTTT. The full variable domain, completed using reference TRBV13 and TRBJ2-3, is AAGVIQSPRHLIKEKRETATLKCYPIPRHDTVYWYQQGPGQDPQFLISFYEKMQSDKGSIPDRFSAQQFSDYHSELNMSSLELGDSALYFCASSLAGSTDTQYFGPGTRLTVL.

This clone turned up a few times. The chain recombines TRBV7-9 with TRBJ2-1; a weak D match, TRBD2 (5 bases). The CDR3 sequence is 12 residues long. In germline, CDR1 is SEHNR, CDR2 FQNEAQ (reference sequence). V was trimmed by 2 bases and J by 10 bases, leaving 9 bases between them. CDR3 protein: CASSLYGGEQFF. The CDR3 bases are TGTGCCAGCAGCTTATACGGCGGGGAGCAGTTCTTC.

The CDR3 sequence: CASGDPNRVEAFF. The CDR3 DNA sequence: TGTGCCAGCGGGGACCCAAACAGGGTTGAAGCTTTCTTT. The genes are TRBV5-5 and TRBJ1-1; perhaps TRBD1 as D (6 bases). Germline loops: CDR1 SGHKS, CDR2 YYEKEE (reference sequence). This CDR3 has 13 residues. V was clipped by 7 bases and J by 7 bases, with 17 bases between them.

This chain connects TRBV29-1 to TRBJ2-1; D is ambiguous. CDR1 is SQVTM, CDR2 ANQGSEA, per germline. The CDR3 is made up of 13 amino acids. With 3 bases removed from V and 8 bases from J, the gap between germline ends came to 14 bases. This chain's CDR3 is CSVDGPSRDEQFF. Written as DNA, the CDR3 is TGCAGCGTTGACGGGCCTAGTAGGGATGAGCAGTTCTTC.